The entry that follows covers one T cell receptor beta chain sequence. The data were obtained in a study of cytomegalovirus exposure and HLA in healthy donors. Vbeta (60) and Jbeta (13) primers were used in the PCR. Assay used: immunoSEQ multiplex PCR; TCRdb lists only in-frame clones, some missing. The sample shows 120,000 to 150,000 clones, just under 75% of them seen only once. Specimen: PBMCs. This clonotype was obtained from a woman between 18 and 29 years old in good health and CMV-seronegative.

The CDR3 DNA follows: TGTGCCAGCAGCCCTCAGGGAGAGACCCAGTACTTC. As protein: CASSPQGETQYF. The genes are TRBV7-9 and TRBJ2-5; possibly TRBD1 for D (5 bases). The CDR3 totals 12 residues. Germline V gene data show CDR1 as SEHNR and CDR2 as FQNEAQ (reference sequence). Trimming took 5 bases from V and 4 from J, leaving 8 bases between them. The entire variable domain, with the rest obtained from reference TRBV7-9 and TRBJ2-5, is as follows: DTGVSQNPRHKITKRGQNVTFRCDPISEHNRLYWYRQTLGQGPEFLTYFQNEAQLEKSRLLSDRFSAERPKGSFSTLEIQRTEQGDSAMYLCASSPQGETQYFGPGTRLLVL.